Listed below are T cell receptor beta chains from one sample, sequenced in a study of control samples from healthy donors and cancer patients. Profiled with immunoSEQ multiplex PCR; TCRdb holds only in-frame clones, not every one. Among some 35,000 clones, 80% to 95% were seen once, and the ten largest hold 1.5% to 2%. The sample consisted of PBMCs. The receptor source for this set is a man in his forties or fifties with colorectal cancer. Both conserved end residues are part of each CDR3.

J,V,CDR3
TRBJ1-4,TRBV11-3,CASSLDLLGEGMYHEKLFF
TRBJ2-1,TRBV6-2/TRBV6-3,CASSLIAGGPSEQFF
TRBJ2-3,TRBV5-8,CASRWAREEQYF
TRBJ2-1,TRBV3-1/TRBV3-2,CASSQGAASGGNNEQFF
TRBJ2-5,TRBV18,CASSPQDPGLETQYF
TRBJ2-7,TRBV18,CASSPGHPILYEQYF
TRBJ2-5,TRBV6-5,CASRTQGGKETQYF
TRBJ1-1,TRBV19,CASSMGGLGQSLWGVTLMNTEAFF
TRBJ1-6,TRBV6-6,CASSRRGEGGSPLHF
TRBJ2-2,TRBV5-1,CASRGAVNTGELFF
TRBJ1-3,TRBV7-2,CASSQGGVSGNTIYF
TRBJ1-1,TRBV6-5,CASSPFLNTEAFF
TRBJ1-4,TRBV3-1/TRBV3-2,CASSRGQASTNEKLFF
TRBJ2-7,TRBV7-2,CASSSGYPGSYEQYF
TRBJ2-7,TRBV11-2,CASSQGVDIKTYEQYF
TRBJ2-1,TRBV7-8,CASSSKRGVEQFF
TRBJ2-1,TRBV24-1,CATSDLWGNEQFF
TRBJ1-1,TRBV27,CASSSLGVGSTEAFF